This note documents a single TCR beta chain sequence. This sample stems from a study of blood T cell repertoires in COVID-19. The trim removed 4 bases at V and 5 bases at J, leaving 7 bases unmatched. The CDR3 is 15 residues long. Germline CDR1 reads SGHRS; CDR2 reads YFSETQ. Sequencing used immunoSEQ multiplex PCR; TCRdb keeps in-frame clones, though not all of them. The sample records approximately 260,000 clones, 70% to 90% being singletons. Cohort assignment relied on participant-reported clinical history. Someone with COVID-19 had been met by exposed participants within 2 weeks before study entry.

The rearrangement joins TRBV5-1 to TRBJ1-2, with 11 bases lining up with TRBD1. Specimen: PBMCs or T cells enriched from blood (not recorded which). The sequence derives from a woman aged 45-65 years who had been exposed to COVID-19. The DNA of the CDR3 is TGCGCCAGCAGCCCTGGACAGGGGGCATGGTATGGCTACACCTTC. This codes for CASSPGQGAWYGYTF.